Reported below is one T cell receptor (beta chain). The target of this receptor is not known. No qualities accompany the bases; no much larger clone lies one base away. The CDR3 runs 15 residues from the cysteine to the phenylalanine. The read is trimmed to its CDR3 DNA, 45 bases read in frame from base 1. The germline V gene (reference sequence) provides CDR1 SEHNR and CDR2 FQNEAQ. V is clipped by 1 base and J by 4 bases, and the sequence between their germline boundaries is 10 bases long. In the paper's terms, the treatment or condition label means: 15 to 20 received Ad26.COV2.S at low or high dose, single or two shots; 5 received placebo; per-sample allocation not given. Repertoires of vaccine and placebo recipients were sequenced from samples collected on day 63 after the first injection. Between 29 July and 7 August 2020, Cohort 1b enrolled 25 adults aged 18-55 years at one site in Boston, USA. Ad26.COV2.S consisted of a replication-incompetent adenovirus type 26 vector by which a prefusion-stabilized SARS-CoV-2 spike protein from the original Wuhan strain was expressed.

The record originates from a study of Ad26.COV2.S vaccination and SARS-CoV-2 variants (dated by TCRdb to the early 2020s). Background for the entire study: Vaccine-arm donors were drawn from COV1001, a multicentre, randomized, double-blind, placebo-controlled phase I-IIa trial of Ad26.COV2.S in healthy adults. Throughout the experiments and outcome assessment, investigators stayed blinded to trial group allocation. TCRbeta repertoire sequencing served as the tool for gauging how specific and how broad the SARS-CoV-2-reactive T cell receptors were following Ad26.COV2.S vaccination. A total of approximately 30 samples were included in the TCR-sequenced set, comprising around 19 Ad26.COV2.S vaccine recipients, 5 placebo recipients and 8 SARS-CoV-2 convalescent individuals. Trial participants were randomized into five groups of five: low-dose or high-dose Ad26.COV2.S given once or twice, or placebo on both occasions. Ad26.COV2.S was administered intramuscularly at 5 x 10^10 or 1 x 10^11 viral particles, either as a single shot or as two shots given 56 days apart.

Findings and caveats that apply to the study as a whole: It was noted by the authors that total T cell responses may have been underestimated by the TCR breadth and depth analyses. The study was not powered to compare responses between vaccine doses or regimens. Non-spike TCR breadth was comparable between vaccine and placebo recipients, consistent with the vaccine containing only spike. Higher spike-specific TCR breadth was observed in Ad26.COV2.S recipients than in placebo recipients (P = 0.0014). After vaccination, spike-specific CD8+ and CD4+ T cell responses were reported to show substantial breadth.

The immunoSEQ Assay was used to sequence TCRbeta CDR3 regions. After extraction, genomic DNA underwent amplification by bias-controlled multiplex PCR, followed by high-throughput sequencing. In the paper's pipeline: To quantify the absolute abundance of every unique TCRbeta CDR3 region, sequences were collapsed and filtered. Usable DNA was measured by amplifying reference genes present in all nucleated cells, and TCRbeta template counts were normalized to that usable DNA to estimate T cell fraction. Repertoire TCRs were annotated as SARS-CoV-2-specific by exact matching of V gene, CDR3 amino acid sequence and J gene to a known reactive TCR set. The reference SARS-CoV-2 TCR set was derived from MIRA and filtered for enrichment in COVID-19-positive ImmuneCODE repertoires, a step that removed public or cross-reactive TCRs. Based on the MIRA antigens, annotated TCRs were further analysed at the level of specific ORF or position within ORF. Depth was the summed frequency of annotated unique rearrangements, while breadth was defined as annotated unique rearrangements over total unique productive rearrangements. Group comparisons of TCR breadth used two-sided Wilcoxon rank-sum tests. Sourced from immuneACCESS, this table was stored by TCRdb with only in-frame sequences that have V and J called. A share of the clones is absent; for the studies checked, an unresolved V gene accounts for under half, and the remainder has no known explanation. That table supplies the V and J calls and clone size; D and trimming were determined from the DNA. This sample lists approximately 300,000 clones; roughly 80% were detected once. In total, the top ten clones hold 2.1% of the sample.

The sequence came from a person aged 18-60 years who received the Ad26.COV2.S COVID-19 vaccine or a placebo. The receptor chain draws on TRBV7-9 and TRBJ2-2, and possibly TRBD2, on 5 matching bases. The source was peripheral blood, collected in a trial of Ad26.COV2.S vaccine versus placebo. The nucleotide sequence reads TGTGCCAGCAGCTTAGGTAGAGGGATCACCGGGGAGCTGTTTTTT. This yields the protein CASSLGRGITGELFF. The CDR3 plus the reference TRBV7-9 and TRBJ2-2 genes for the other parts give the full variable domain: DTGVSQNPRHKITKRGQNVTFRCDPISEHNRLYWYRQTLGQGPEFLTYFQNEAQLEKSRLLSDRFSAERPKGSFSTLEIQRTEQGDSAMYLCASSLGRGITGELFFGEGSRLTVL.